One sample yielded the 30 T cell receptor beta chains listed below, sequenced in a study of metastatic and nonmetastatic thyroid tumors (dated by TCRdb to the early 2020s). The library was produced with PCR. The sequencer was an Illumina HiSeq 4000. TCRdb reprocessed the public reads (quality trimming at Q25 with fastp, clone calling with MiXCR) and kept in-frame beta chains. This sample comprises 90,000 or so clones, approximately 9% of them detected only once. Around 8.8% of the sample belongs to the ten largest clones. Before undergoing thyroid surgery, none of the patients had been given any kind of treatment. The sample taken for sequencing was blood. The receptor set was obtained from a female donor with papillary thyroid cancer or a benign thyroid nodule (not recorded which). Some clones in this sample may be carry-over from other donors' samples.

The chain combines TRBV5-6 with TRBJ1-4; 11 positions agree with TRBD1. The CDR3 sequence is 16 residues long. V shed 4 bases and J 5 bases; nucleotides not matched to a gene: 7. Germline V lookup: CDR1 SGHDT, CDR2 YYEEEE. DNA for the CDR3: TGTGCCAGCAGCGGACCGGACAGGGGGCGGAATGAAAAACTGTTTTTT. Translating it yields CASSGPDRGRNEKLFF. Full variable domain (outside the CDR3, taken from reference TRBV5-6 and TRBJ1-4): DAGVTQSPTHLIKTRGQQVTLRCSPKSGHDTVSWYQQALGQGPQFIFQYYEEEERQRGNFPDRFSGHQFPNYSSELNVNALLLGDSALYLCASSGPDRGRNEKLFFGSGTQLSVL.

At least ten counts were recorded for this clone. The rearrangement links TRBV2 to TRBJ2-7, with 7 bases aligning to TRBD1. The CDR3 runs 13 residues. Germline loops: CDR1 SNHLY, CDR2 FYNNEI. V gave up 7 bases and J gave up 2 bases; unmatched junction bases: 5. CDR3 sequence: CASIGTATYEQYF. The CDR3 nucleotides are TGTGCCAGCATTGGGACAGCCACCTACGAGCAGTACTTC.

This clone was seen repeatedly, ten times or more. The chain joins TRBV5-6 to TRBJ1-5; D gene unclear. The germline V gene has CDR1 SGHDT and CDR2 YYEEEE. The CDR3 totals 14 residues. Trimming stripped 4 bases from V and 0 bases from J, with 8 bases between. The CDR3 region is CASSMDGSNQPQHF. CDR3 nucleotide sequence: TGTGCCAGCAGCATGGACGGTAGCAATCAGCCCCAGCATTTT.

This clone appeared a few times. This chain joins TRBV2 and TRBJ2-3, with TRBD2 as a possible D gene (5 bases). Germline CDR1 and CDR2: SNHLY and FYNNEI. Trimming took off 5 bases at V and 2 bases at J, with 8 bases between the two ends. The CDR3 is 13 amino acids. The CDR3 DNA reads TGTGCCAGCAGTAGCGGCCACACAGATACGCAGTATTTT. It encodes CASSSGHTDTQYF.

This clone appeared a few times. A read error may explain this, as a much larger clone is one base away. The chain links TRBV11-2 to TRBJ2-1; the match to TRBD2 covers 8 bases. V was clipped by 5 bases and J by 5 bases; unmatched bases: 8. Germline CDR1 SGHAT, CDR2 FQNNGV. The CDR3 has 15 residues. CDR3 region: CASSPRGGGDNEQFF. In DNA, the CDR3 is TGTGCCAGCAGCCCACGGGGGGGGGGCGACAATGAGCAGTTCTTC.

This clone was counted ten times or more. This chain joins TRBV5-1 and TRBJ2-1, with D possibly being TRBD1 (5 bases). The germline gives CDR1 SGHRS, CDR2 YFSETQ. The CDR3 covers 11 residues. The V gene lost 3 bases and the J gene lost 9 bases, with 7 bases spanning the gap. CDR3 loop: CASSSTVEQFF. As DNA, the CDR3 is TGCGCCAGCAGCTCGACAGTTGAGCAGTTCTTC.

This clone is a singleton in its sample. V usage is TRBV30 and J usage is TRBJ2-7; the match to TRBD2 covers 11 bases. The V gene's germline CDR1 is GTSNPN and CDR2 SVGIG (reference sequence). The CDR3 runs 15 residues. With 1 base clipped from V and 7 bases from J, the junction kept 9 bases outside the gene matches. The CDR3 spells CAWSERLAGNTEQYF. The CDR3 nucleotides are TGTGCCTGGAGTGAGCGACTAGCGGGAAATACAGAGCAGTACTTC.

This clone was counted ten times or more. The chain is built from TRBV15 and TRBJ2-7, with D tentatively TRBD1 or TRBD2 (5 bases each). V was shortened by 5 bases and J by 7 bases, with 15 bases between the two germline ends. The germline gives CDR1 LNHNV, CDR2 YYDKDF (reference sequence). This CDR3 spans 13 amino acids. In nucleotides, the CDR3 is TGTGCCACCAGCGGACCCGGGGCGCGGGAGCAGTACTTC. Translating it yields CATSGPGAREQYF.

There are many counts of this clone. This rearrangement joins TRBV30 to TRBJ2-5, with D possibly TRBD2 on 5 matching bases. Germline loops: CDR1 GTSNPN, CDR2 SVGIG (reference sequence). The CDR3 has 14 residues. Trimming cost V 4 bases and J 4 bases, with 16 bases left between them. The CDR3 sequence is CAWTLLEAGETQYF. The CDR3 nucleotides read TGTGCCTGGACCCTACTAGAGGCTGGAGAGACCCAGTACTTC.

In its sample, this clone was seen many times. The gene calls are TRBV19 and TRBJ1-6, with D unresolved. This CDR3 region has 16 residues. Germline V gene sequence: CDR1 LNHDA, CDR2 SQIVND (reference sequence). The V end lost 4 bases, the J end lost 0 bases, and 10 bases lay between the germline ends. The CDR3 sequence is CASSTVRSSYNSPLHF. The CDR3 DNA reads TGTGCCAGTAGTACGGTACGGAGCTCCTATAATTCACCCCTCCACTTT.

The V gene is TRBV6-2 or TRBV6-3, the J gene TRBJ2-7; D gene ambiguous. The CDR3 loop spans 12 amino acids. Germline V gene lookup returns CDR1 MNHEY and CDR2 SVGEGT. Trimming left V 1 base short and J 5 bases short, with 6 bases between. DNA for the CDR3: TGTGCCAGCAGTTACTTAGTCGACGAGCAGTACTTC. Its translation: CASSYLVDEQYF.

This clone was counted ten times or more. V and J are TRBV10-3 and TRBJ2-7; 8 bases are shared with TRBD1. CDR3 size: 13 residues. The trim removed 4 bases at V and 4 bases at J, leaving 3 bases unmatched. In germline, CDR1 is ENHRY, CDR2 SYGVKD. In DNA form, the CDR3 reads TGTGCCATCAGTGGACAGGGGAGGTACGAGCAGTACTTC. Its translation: CAISGQGRYEQYF.

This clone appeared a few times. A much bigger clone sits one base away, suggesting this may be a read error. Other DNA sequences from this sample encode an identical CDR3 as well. The CDR3 protein is CASSSGDNQYF. The CDR3 bases are TGTGCAAGCAGTAGCGGAGACAATCAGTACTTC. The chain links TRBV28 to TRBJ2-4, with TRBD2 as a possible D gene (6 bases). The CDR3 runs to 11 residues. Germline lookup yields CDR1 MDHEN and CDR2 SYDVKM.

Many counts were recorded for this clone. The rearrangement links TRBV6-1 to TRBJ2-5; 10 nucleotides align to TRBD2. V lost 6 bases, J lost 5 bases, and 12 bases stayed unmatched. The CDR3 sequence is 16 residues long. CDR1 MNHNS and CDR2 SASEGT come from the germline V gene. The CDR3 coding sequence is TGTGCCAGCAGCCCAAGGAAAAGCGGGGGGGGGGAGACCCAGTACTTC. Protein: CASSPRKSGGGETQYF.

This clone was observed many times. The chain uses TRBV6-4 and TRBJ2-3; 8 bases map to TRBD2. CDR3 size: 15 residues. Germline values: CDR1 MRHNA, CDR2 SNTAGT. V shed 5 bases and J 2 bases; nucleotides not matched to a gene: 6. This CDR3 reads CASSPGGLDTDTQYF. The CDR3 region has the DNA TGTGCCAGCAGTCCGGGGGGGCTCGACACAGATACGCAGTATTTT.

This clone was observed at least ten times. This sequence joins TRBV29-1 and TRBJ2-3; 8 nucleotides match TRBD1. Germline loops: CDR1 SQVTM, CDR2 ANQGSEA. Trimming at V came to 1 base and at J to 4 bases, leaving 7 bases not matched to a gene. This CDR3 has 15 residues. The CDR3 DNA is TGCAGCGTTGAAGGGGTTGCAGGGGGCCCAGATACGCAGTATTTT. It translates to CSVEGVAGGPDTQYF.

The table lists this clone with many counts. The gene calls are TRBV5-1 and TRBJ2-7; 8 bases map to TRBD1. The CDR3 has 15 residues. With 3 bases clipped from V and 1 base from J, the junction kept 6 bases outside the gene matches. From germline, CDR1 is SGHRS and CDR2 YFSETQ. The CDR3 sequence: CASSSGTGPSYEQYF. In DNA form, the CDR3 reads TGCGCCAGCAGCTCCGGGACAGGTCCTTCCTACGAGCAGTACTTC. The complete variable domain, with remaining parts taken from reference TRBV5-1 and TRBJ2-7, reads KAGVTQTPRYLIKTRGQQVTLSCSPISGHRSVSWYQQTPGQGLQFLFEYFSETQRNKGNFPGRFSGRQFSNSRSEMNVSTLELGDSALYLCASSSGTGPSYEQYFGPGTRLTVT.

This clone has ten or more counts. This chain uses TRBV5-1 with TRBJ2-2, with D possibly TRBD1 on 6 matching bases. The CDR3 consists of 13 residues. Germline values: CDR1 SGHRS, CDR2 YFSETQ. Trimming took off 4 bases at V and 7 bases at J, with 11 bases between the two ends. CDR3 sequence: CASSGTGSGELFF. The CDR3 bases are TGCGCCAGCAGCGGAACAGGGAGCGGGGAGCTGTTTTTT.

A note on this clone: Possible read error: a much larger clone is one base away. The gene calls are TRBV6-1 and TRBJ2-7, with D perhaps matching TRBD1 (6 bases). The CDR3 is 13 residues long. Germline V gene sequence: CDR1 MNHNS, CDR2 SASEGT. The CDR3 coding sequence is TGTGCCAGTAAAATGGACAGCACCTACGAGCCGTACTTC. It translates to CASKMDSTYEPYF.

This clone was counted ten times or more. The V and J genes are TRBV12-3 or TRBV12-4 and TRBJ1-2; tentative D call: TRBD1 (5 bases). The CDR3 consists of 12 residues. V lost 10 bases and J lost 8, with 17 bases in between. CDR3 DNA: TGTGCCACCCGCCCGGGGGAGAAGGGCTACACCTTC. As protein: CATRPGEKGYTF.

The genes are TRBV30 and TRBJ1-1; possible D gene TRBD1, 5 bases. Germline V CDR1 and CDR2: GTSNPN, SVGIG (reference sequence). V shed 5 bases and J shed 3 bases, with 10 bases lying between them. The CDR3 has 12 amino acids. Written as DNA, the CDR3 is TGTGCCTGGTATGGGGGGGACACTGAAGCTTTCTTT. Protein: CAWYGGDTEAFF.

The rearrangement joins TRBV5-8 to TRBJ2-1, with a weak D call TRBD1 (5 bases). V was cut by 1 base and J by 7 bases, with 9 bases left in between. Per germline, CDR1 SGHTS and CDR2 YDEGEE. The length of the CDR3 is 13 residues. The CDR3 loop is CASSLRSGNEQFF. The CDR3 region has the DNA TGTGCCAGCAGCTTGCGTTCAGGGAATGAGCAGTTCTTC.

CDR3 in amino acids: CASSLTEPGLAGDEQYF. DNA for the CDR3: TGTGCCAGCAGCTTAACCGAACCGGGACTAGCGGGAGACGAGCAGTACTTC. This chain uses TRBV7-3 with TRBJ2-7; 14 bases agree with TRBD2. In germline, CDR1 is SGHTA, CDR2 FQGTGA. Trimming cost V 0 bases and J 5 bases; bases outside gene matches: 6. The length of the CDR3 is 17 residues.

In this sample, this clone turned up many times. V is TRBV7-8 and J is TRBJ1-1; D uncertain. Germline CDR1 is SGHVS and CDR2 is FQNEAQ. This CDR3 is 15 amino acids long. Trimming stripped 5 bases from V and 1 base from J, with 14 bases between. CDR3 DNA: TGTGCCAGCAGCGCGGCGGTCATGGGGAACACTGAAGCTTTCTTT. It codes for CASSAAVMGNTEAFF.

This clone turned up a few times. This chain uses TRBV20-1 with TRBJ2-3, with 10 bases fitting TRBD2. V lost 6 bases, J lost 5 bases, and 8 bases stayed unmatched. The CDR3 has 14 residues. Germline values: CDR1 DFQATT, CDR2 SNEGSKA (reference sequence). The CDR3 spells CSAPSGGALDTQYF. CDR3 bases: TGCAGTGCCCCCAGCGGGGGGGCTTTAGATACGCAGTATTTT.

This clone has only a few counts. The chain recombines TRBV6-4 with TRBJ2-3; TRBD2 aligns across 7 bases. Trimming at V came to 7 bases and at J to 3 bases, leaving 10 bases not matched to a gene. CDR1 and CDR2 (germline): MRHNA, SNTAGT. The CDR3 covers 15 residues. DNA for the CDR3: TGTGCCAGCATCCCAACTAGCGTTTCTACAGATACGCAGTATTTT. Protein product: CASIPTSVSTDTQYF.

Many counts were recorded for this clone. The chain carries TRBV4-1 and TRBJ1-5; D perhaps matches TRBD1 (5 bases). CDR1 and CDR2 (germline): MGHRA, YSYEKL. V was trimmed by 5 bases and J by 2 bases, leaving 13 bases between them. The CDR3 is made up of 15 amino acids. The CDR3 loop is CASSYDRGGNQPQHF. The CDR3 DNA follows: TGCGCCAGCAGCTATGACAGAGGCGGCAATCAGCCCCAGCATTTT.

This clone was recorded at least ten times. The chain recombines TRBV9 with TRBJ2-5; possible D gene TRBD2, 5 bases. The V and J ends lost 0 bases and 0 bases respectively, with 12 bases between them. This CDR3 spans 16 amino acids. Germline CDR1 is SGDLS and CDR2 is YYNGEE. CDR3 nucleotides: TGTGCCAGCAGCGTAGGGGCTAGCAGTAACCAAGAGACCCAGTACTTC. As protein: CASSVGASSNQETQYF.

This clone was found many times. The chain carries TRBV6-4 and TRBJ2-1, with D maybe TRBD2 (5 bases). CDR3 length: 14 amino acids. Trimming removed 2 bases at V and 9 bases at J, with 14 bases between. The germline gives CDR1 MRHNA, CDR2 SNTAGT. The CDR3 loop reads CASSDQASSGEQFF. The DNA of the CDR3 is TGTGCCAGCAGTGACCAGGCCTCGAGCGGTGAGCAGTTCTTC.

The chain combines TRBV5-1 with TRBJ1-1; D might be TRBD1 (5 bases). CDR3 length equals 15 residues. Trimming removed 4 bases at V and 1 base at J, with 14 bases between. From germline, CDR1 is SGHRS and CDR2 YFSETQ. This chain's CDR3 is CASSGQGPGNTEAFF. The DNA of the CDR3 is TGCGCCAGCAGCGGGCAGGGTCCCGGGAACACTGAAGCTTTCTTT.